The clone carrying this T cell receptor (beta chain) appeared many times. No antigen is known for it. The sample comes from a study of T-cell reconstitution after alpha-beta-depleted transplantation in children. Unique molecular identifiers featured in how the TCRbeta library was prepared. TCRdb ran MiXCR on the PCR reads and lists one entry per CDR3 protein. Among about 500,000 distinct CDR3 sequences listed, approximately 10% were seen once. Whole-study results and caveats: Alpha-beta T cells present about two months after transplant were reported to originate from several hundred expanded graft clones. T-cell counts and diversity at one year post-transplant came mainly from newly produced T cells. Several patients had high TCRbeta diversity at day 60; it came from surviving recipient T cells and thymic progenitors.

This CDR3 comprises 13 residues. The TCR originated in a female patient aged 2-10 years who had a stem cell transplant for aplastic anemia, so the T cells may come from the graft donor. The chain carries TRBV12-3 or TRBV12-4 and TRBJ2-7; no clear D gene. The input for sequencing was PBMCs, mostly from graft donor cells, taken 180 days after TCRalphabeta/CD19-depleted stem cell transplant. This chain's CDR3 is CASSSLLAGKLDV. The CDR3 region has the DNA TGTGCCAGCAGTTCCCTCCTGGCAGGAAAGTTGGACGTC.